This entry lists 30 T cell receptor beta chains sequenced from one sample in a study of blood T cells in healthy people across ages. Combining a sample-barcoded 5' primer with a J-beta primer mix, a second PCR ran for about 7 to 11 cycles. TCRdb fed the 5' RACE reads into MiXCR, producing one record per CDR3 protein. The data show 1 million or so distinct CDR3 sequences, around 25% seen once. The same sample was also studied in work on T cells of mothers and their children.

The sample comprised blood. These receptors were collected from a girl aged 2-10 years in good health.

The sample holds a few counts of this clonotype. This rearrangement joins TRBV7-2 to TRBJ1-1, with D unclear. CDR1 and CDR2 (germline): SGHTA, FQGNSA. Trimming cost V 5 bases and J 2 bases, with 9 bases left between them. This CDR3 is built from 13 residues. The CDR3 loop reads CASSVRSNTEAFF. In nucleotides, the CDR3 is TGTGCCAGCAGCGTGAGATCCAACACTGAAGCTTTCTTT.

This clonotype occurred a few times. The chain couples TRBV6-5 to TRBJ2-1; 10 bases match TRBD2. V shed 2 bases, J shed 9 bases, and the junction held 13 bases outside the gene matches. The germline V gene encodes CDR1 MNHEY and CDR2 SVGAGI. This CDR3 is built from 17 residues. CDR3 region: CASSYAKGSGGSTEQFF. The CDR3 nucleotides are TGTGCCAGCAGTTACGCGAAAGGTAGCGGGGGGTCTACTGAGCAGTTCTTC.

V usage is TRBV4-1 and J usage is TRBJ1-2, with D maybe TRBD1 (6 bases). Germline CDR1 and CDR2: MGHRA and YSYEKL. Trimming removed 0 bases at V and 4 bases at J, with 15 bases between. The CDR3 length is 16 residues. The DNA of the CDR3 is TGCGCCAGCAGCCAAGAGGCCCCACAGGGCGGCTATGGCTACACCTTC. It yields the protein CASSQEAPQGGYGYTF.

This clonotype was seen a few times. The chain employs TRBV4-1 and TRBJ2-2; D is perhaps TRBD1 (5 bases). V was pared by 1 base and J by 4 bases, with 16 bases between. Germline V gene sequence: CDR1 MGHRA, CDR2 YSYEKL. CDR3 size: 17 residues. The CDR3 DNA reads as TGCGCCAGCAGCCAAGTGGGCCAGGGTGTTAGCACCGGGGAGCTGTTTTTT. This gives the protein CASSQVGQGVSTGELFF.

The V gene is TRBV12-3 or TRBV12-4, the J gene TRBJ2-3; D ambiguous. V lost 4 bases and J lost 3, with 8 bases in between. The CDR3 is made up of 13 amino acids. In DNA, the CDR3 is TGTGCCAGCAGTTCCCCGATAACAGATACGCAGTATTTT. Translation gives CASSSPITDTQYF.

This clonotype was recorded at least ten times. The genes are TRBV9 and TRBJ2-3; no firm D call. V lost 3 bases and J lost 4, with 6 bases in between. CDR3 length: 12 amino acids. Germline V lookup: CDR1 SGDLS, CDR2 YYNGEE. CDR3 protein: CASSGDADTQYF. The CDR3 nucleotides are TGTGCCAGCAGCGGTGACGCAGATACGCAGTATTTT.

The sample holds a few counts of this clonotype. A read error is likely, as this CDR3 ends without the conserved phenylalanine or tryptophan. The rearrangement links TRBV5-5 to TRBJ2-3; D tentatively fits TRBD1 or TRBD2 (5 bases each). Germline loops: CDR1 SGHKS, CDR2 YYEKEE (reference sequence). The CDR3 sequence is 14 residues long. Deletions cut 0 bases from V and 10 bases from J, with 15 bases between. This CDR3 reads CASSLGPGPQAQYL. In DNA, the CDR3 is TGTGCCAGCAGCTTGGGGCCGGGACCCCAGGCGCAGTATCTT.

The V and J genes are TRBV20-1 and TRBJ1-6, with no clear D. This CDR3 contains 14 residues. Germline values: CDR1 DFQATT, CDR2 SNEGSKA (reference sequence). Trimming removed 0 bases at V and 10 bases at J, with 13 bases between. The CDR3 nucleotides read TGCAGTGCTAGAGATGCAGCTCAAGGATCACCCCTCCACTTT. This encodes CSARDAAQGSPLHF.

The sample holds a few counts of this clonotype. The chain joins TRBV12-3 or TRBV12-4 to TRBJ2-5; TRBD2 aligns across 11 bases. The J call may be mistaken, given a closer DNA end match to TRBJ2-1. The CDR3 extends over 14 amino acids. CDR3 nucleotides: TGTGCCAGCAGCCCACTAGCGGGAGCCCATGGGCAGTTCTTC. Its protein product is CASSPLAGAHGQFF.

V usage is TRBV7-2 and J usage is TRBJ2-3, with D unresolved. The CDR3 is 13 amino acids. CDR1 is SGHTA and CDR2 is FQGNSA in the germline V gene. V lost 7 bases and J 5 bases, leaving 13 bases between the germline ends. This chain's CDR3 is CASTTIRLDTQYF. CDR3 nucleotide sequence: TGTGCCAGCACCACAATACGACTAGATACGCAGTATTTT.

This clonotype has a handful of counts. The V call is TRBV2, the J call TRBJ2-7, with 9 bases identical to TRBD1. The CDR3 extends over 14 amino acids. Germline V gene lookup returns CDR1 SNHLY and CDR2 FYNNEI. V was pared by 7 bases and J by 1 base, with 5 bases of the junction left unmatched. CDR3 amino acids: CASIPTGGSYEQYF. CDR3 DNA: TGTGCCAGCATTCCGACAGGGGGATCCTACGAGCAGTACTTC.

This clonotype has only one observation. The chain combines TRBV27 with TRBJ1-1; D unclear. Trimming took off 5 bases at V and 3 bases at J, with 13 bases between the two ends. Germline lookup yields CDR1 MNHEY and CDR2 SMNVEV (reference sequence). The CDR3 loop spans 14 amino acids. The CDR3 region has the DNA TGTGCCAGCAGTGGGAGGAGGGAGGACACTGAAGCTTTCTTT. Encoded protein: CASSGRREDTEAFF.

V is TRBV12-3 or TRBV12-4 and J is TRBJ2-5, with D uncertain. The length of the CDR3 is 14 residues. V dropped 4 bases and J dropped 5 bases, with 14 bases sitting between them. The CDR3 protein is CASSSDIERETQYF. The DNA of the CDR3 is TGTGCCAGCAGTTCAGACATTGAGAGGGAGACCCAGTACTTC.

This chain joins TRBV10-3 and TRBJ1-3; D is uncertain. The ends were cut back, 2 bases at V and 6 bases at J, with 5 bases in the middle. Per germline, CDR1 ENHRY and CDR2 SYGVKD. The CDR3 covers 12 residues. The CDR3 here is CAISEDVNTIYF. As DNA, the CDR3 is TGTGCCATCAGTGAGGACGTAAACACCATATATTTT.

V and J are TRBV12-5 and TRBJ2-5; 11 bases align to TRBD1. The trim removed 3 bases at V and 5 bases at J, leaving 8 bases unmatched. CDR3 size: 16 residues. Germline V lookup: CDR1 LGHNT, CDR2 FRNRAP. The CDR3 spells CASGFSRDRGLETQYF. The CDR3 nucleotides read TGTGCTAGTGGTTTCAGCCGGGACAGGGGGTTGGAGACCCAGTACTTC. Combining the CDR3 with reference TRBV12-5 and TRBJ2-5 gives the whole variable domain DARVTQTPRHKVTEMGQEVTMRCQPILGHNTVFWYRQTMMQGLELLAYFRNRAPLDDSGMPKDRFSAEMPDATLATLKIQPSEPRDSAVYFCASGFSRDRGLETQYFGPGTRLLVL.

The chain couples TRBV29-1 to TRBJ2-2; D perhaps matches TRBD1 (5 bases). The germline V gene has CDR1 SQVTM and CDR2 ANQGSEA. Trimming took off 7 bases at V and 3 bases at J, with 6 bases between the two ends. CDR3 length: 11 residues. CDR3 bases: TGCAGCGGCAGGGACACCGGGGAGCTGTTTTTT. Its translation: CSGRDTGELFF.

In the case of this clonotype: An end of the junction differs from the germline gene, which may be a read error. The rearrangement uses TRBV7-9 and TRBJ2-7; D is perhaps TRBD1 (5 bases). The germline V gene has CDR1 SEHNR and CDR2 FQNEAQ (reference sequence). The CDR3 is 13 residues long. The CDR3: CAGSEDRPYEQYF. CDR3 nucleotide sequence: TGTGCCGGCAGCGAAGACAGACCCTACGAGCAGTACTTC.

This sequence joins TRBV7-2 and TRBJ1-6; D not resolved. Germline CDR1 and CDR2: SGHTA and FQGNSA. V was cut by 5 bases and J by 12 bases, with 17 bases left in between. The CDR3 spans 14 residues. CDR3 DNA: TGTGCCAGCAGCCCAGAGATGGCTGCTTTACCCCTCCACTTT. Translated: CASSPEMAALPLHF.

This clonotype has more than one count but fewer than ten. This sequence joins TRBV5-1 and TRBJ2-7; no reliable D call. This CDR3 has 14 residues. The V gene's germline CDR1 is SGHRS and CDR2 YFSETQ. V was pared by 0 bases and J by 2 bases, with 9 bases between. CDR3 DNA sequence: TGCGCCAGCAGCTTGGTGGGAAGAACCTACGAGCAGTACTTC. Encoded protein: CASSLVGRTYEQYF. The variable domain in full, with the rest retrieved from reference TRBV5-1 and TRBJ2-7, is KAGVTQTPRYLIKTRGQQVTLSCSPISGHRSVSWYQQTPGQGLQFLFEYFSETQRNKGNFPGRFSGRQFSNSRSEMNVSTLELGDSALYLCASSLVGRTYEQYFGPGTRLTVT.

This clonotype was observed a few times. The chain employs TRBV24-1 and TRBJ2-5; 13 bases agree with TRBD2. V was pared by 1 base and J by 3 bases, with 1 base of the junction left unmatched. This CDR3 contains 16 residues. Germline assignment: CDR1 KGHDR and CDR2 SFDVKD. The CDR3 nucleotides are TGTGCCACCAGTGATTTCGGGACTAGCGGGGAAGAGACCCAGTACTTC. Its protein is CATSDFGTSGEETQYF.

This chain joins TRBV14 and TRBJ2-7; weak D call: TRBD2 (5 bases). This CDR3 contains 15 residues. Germline V gene sequence: CDR1 SGHDN, CDR2 FVKESK. The V and J ends lost 1 base and 3 bases respectively, with 13 bases between them. The CDR3 DNA is TGTGCCAGCAGCCAAGGTCGGACGGGAAGCTACGAGCAGTACTTC. This translates into CASSQGRTGSYEQYF.

The table lists this clonotype with a few counts. The chain combines TRBV6-5 with TRBJ2-7, with 7 nucleotides matching TRBD2. The CDR3 is 14 residues long. The germline V gene has CDR1 MNHEY and CDR2 SVGAGI. The V gene end was trimmed by 4 bases and the J gene end by 2 bases; junction bases not matched to a gene: 5. In DNA form, the CDR3 reads TGTGCCAGCAGTTTTTCTAGCGGAGCCTACGAGCAGTACTTC. Its translation: CASSFSSGAYEQYF.

This chain links TRBV28 with TRBJ2-2; D gene uncertain. The length of the CDR3 is 15 residues. V gave up 3 bases and J gave up 1 base, with 9 bases separating them. CDR1 is MDHEN, CDR2 SYDVKM, per germline. CDR3 sequence: CASSFLTENTGELFF. The CDR3 DNA follows: TGTGCCAGCAGTTTCCTTACGGAGAACACCGGGGAGCTGTTTTTT.

Ten or more counts support this clonotype. The V and J genes are TRBV28 and TRBJ1-1; a weak D match, TRBD1 (5 bases). The CDR3 loop spans 15 amino acids. CDR1 is MDHEN and CDR2 is SYDVKM in the germline V gene. The V gene lost 1 base and the J gene lost 1 base, with 10 bases spanning the gap. The CDR3 protein is CASSLSAGGNTEAFF. DNA of the CDR3: TGTGCCAGCAGTTTATCGGCGGGGGGGAACACTGAAGCTTTCTTT.

Here the CDR3 DNA reads TGCAGTGCAACGCCCGTCTCTGGAAACACCATATATTTT. It encodes CSATPVSGNTIYF. The chain carries TRBV20-1 and TRBJ1-3, with D unclear. Germline V gene data show CDR1 as DFQATT and CDR2 as SNEGSKA (reference sequence). The CDR3 length is 13 residues. V was cut by 6 bases and J by 0 bases, with 9 bases left in between.

The rearrangement links TRBV7-9 to TRBJ1-2, with D maybe TRBD1 (5 bases). The CDR3 loop spans 18 amino acids. Trimming took 0 bases from V and 3 from J, leaving 20 bases between them. Germline loops: CDR1 SEHNR, CDR2 FQNEAQ (reference sequence). The CDR3 protein is CASSLAPTEVEGYYGYTF. Written as DNA, the CDR3 is TGTGCCAGCAGCTTAGCGCCGACAGAGGTGGAGGGGTACTATGGCTACACCTTC.

This chain uses TRBV28 with TRBJ1-6, with 9 positions matching TRBD1. V lost 6 bases to trimming and J lost 7 bases; unmatched junction nucleotides: 4. Germline CDR1 reads MDHEN; CDR2 reads SYDVKM. The CDR3 runs 14 residues. CDR3: CASRPDRGNSPLHF. In nucleotides, the CDR3 is TGTGCCAGCAGGCCGGACAGGGGAAATTCACCCCTCCACTTT.

With regard to this clonotype: The conserved phenylalanine or tryptophan is not found at the CDR3 terminus, so this likely reflects a read error. The chain joins TRBV10-1 to TRBJ2-5; TRBD1 might be the D (6 bases). Judging by the DNA end, TRBJ2-7 fits better; the J call may be wrong. This CDR3 is built from 16 residues. Germline V gene sequence: CDR1 WNHNN, CDR2 SYGVQD (reference sequence). Written as DNA, the CDR3 is TGCGCCAGCAGCGCCATCAGGACAGCCCTTCCCTACGAGCAGTACCTC. Its protein is CASSAIRTALPYEQYL.

This clonotype turned up a few times. The CDR3, as DNA: TGTGCCAGCAGCTTGGTGGCTAGCGGGAACAATGAGCAGTTCTTC. This codes for CASSLVASGNNEQFF. The genes are TRBV11-3 and TRBJ2-1; TRBD2 agrees at 9 bases. Trimming removed 3 bases from V and 5 bases from J; junction bases left unmatched: 5. The CDR3 is made up of 15 amino acids. Germline V gives CDR1 SGHNT, CDR2 YENEEA. Variable domain in full (rest from reference TRBV11-3 and TRBJ2-1): EAGVVQSPRYKIIEKKQPVAFWCNPISGHNTLYWYLQNLGQGPELLIRYENEEAVDDSQLPKDRFSAERLKGVDSTLKIQPAELGDSAVYLCASSLVASGNNEQFFGPGTRLTVL.

The table lists this clonotype with a few counts. This sequence joins TRBV7-2 and TRBJ1-2; D is ambiguous. This CDR3 is 14 amino acids long. V lost 2 bases to trimming and J lost 5 bases, with 12 bases between them. Looked up from germline, CDR1 is SGHTA and CDR2 is FQGNSA. CDR3 coding DNA: TGTGCCAGCAGCTTATACGGTCTTTCTTATGGCTACACCTTC. Amino acids: CASSLYGLSYGYTF.